This T cell receptor beta chain originates from a study of blood T cells in healthy people across ages. Study conclusions and caveats: Estimates of diversity drawn from one million T cells were considered underestimates. Long-lived and aged donors differed, with more naive CD4+ cells and higher diversity in the long-lived.

Sample-barcoded 5' priming and a J-beta primer mix drove a second PCR of roughly 6 to 12 cycles. A minimum of 3 million CDR3-containing paired-end reads was obtained for each sample. TCRdb reprocessed the 5' RACE reads with MiXCR, giving one entry per CDR3 protein. The repertoire holds around 2 million distinct CDR3 sequences, with roughly two fifths as singletons. Whenever a sample was processed, at least 6 million PBMCs were isolated. In the case of this clonotype: Antigen unknown. Because the CDR3 is missing its conserved closing phenylalanine or tryptophan, this is likely a read error. The limits of the CDR3 on the DNA are not certain, so only TCRdb's listed CDR3 is given.

The CDR3 is 16 residues long, counting both termini. V and J are TRBV21-1 and TRBJ2-7; TRBD1, as called in the table, went unchecked against the DNA. TRBV21-1 is designated a pseudogene. The TCR was taken from a human donor in good health. The material sequenced was blood. CDR3 region: CASSKDPGTGATSSTS.